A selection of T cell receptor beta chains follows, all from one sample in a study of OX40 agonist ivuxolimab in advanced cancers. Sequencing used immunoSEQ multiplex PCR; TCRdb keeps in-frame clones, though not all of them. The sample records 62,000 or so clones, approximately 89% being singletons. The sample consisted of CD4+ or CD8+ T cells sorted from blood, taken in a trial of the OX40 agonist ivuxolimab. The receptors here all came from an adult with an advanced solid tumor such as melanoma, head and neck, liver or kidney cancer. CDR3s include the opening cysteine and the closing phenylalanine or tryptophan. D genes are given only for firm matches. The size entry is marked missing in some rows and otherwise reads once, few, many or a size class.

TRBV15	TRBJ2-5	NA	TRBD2	TGTGCCACCAGCAGAGAGGGGAGGGTCGAGACCCAGTACTTC	CATSREGRVETQYF
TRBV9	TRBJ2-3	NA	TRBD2	TGTGCCAGCAACCGACTAGCGCAGACAGATACGCAGTATTTT	CASNRLAQTDTQYF
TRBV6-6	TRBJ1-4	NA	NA	TGTGCCAGCAGTCCCCCGGGTGTAAGGGAAAAACTGTTTTTT	CASSPPGVREKLFF
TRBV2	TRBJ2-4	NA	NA	TGTGCCAGCAGTCGGGACAAGGAAAACATTCAGTACTTC	CASSRDKENIQYF
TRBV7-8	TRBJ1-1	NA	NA	TGTGCCAGCAGCTTTGGGGGGACGGATGAAGCTTTCTTT	CASSFGGTDEAFF
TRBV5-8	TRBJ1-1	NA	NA	TGTGCCAGTTCCCGCCGGACAGCCAACACTGAAGCTTTCTTT	CASSRRTANTEAFF
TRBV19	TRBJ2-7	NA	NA	TGTGCCAGTAGTACTCGGGGGCTCTCCTACGAGCAGTACTTC	CASSTRGLSYEQYF
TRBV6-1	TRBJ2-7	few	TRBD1	TGTGCCAGCAGTGCCGCAGGGGGTTGGTACGAGCAGTACTTC	CASSAAGGWYEQYF
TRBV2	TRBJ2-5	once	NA	TGTGCCAGCAGGGGGACTCAAGAGACCCAGTACTTC	CASRGTQETQYF
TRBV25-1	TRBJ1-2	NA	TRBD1	TGTGCCAGCAGTGGACAGGGGACCAACACCTTC	CASSGQGTNTF
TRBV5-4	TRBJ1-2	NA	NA	TGTGCCAGCAGCGCGGACGTTAAAGGGGGCTACACCTTC	CASSADVKGGYTF
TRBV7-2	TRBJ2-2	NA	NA	TGTGCCAGCAGTCTAGCGTACGGGAGCGGTAACACCGGGGAGCTGTTTTTT	CASSLAYGSGNTGELFF
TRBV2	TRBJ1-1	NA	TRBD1	TGTGCCAGCCTAATGGGGACAGGGAACACTGAAGCTTTCTTT	CASLMGTGNTEAFF
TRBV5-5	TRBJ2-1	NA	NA	TGTGCCAGCAGCCGGGGGTGGGTGAGGGATAATGAGCAGTTCTTC	CASSRGWVRDNEQFF
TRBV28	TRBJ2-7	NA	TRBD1	TGTGCCAGCAGACCGGGACAGGGGTACGAGCAGTACTTC	CASRPGQGYEQYF